The entry that follows covers one T cell receptor beta chain sequence. Its antigen remains unidentified. The sample comes from a study of breast tumors, draining lymph nodes, adjacent tissues. The study's findings and limits: Compared with lymph nodes, tumors were less diverse; compared with nontumor tissue, more. Data only fit, rather than demonstrated, lymph node origin of most tumor T cells. Data fit most tumor T cells coming from lymph node, expanding in tumor. Tumor and nontumor repertoires were significantly more similar in luminal-like than in basal-like breast cancer.

TCRdb reprocessed the multiplex PCR reads via MiXCR and lists one record per CDR3 protein. The repertoire holds around 130,000 distinct CDR3 sequences, with roughly 20% as singletons. Axillary draining lymph nodes of breast cancer patients supplied the node samples. This TCR was recovered from a female donor with breast cancer. Some clones in this sample may be carry-over from other donors' samples. Sequencing was done on a sample of axillary lymph node tissue.

The CDR3 protein is CSAPGEGAEGYTF. The CDR3, as DNA: TGCAGTGCCCCCGGGGAGGGGGCAGAGGGCTACACCTTC. This chain connects TRBV20-1 to TRBJ1-2, with 7 nucleotides matching TRBD1. Trimming took 6 bases from V and 8 from J; bases not matched to a gene: 12. From germline, CDR1 is DFQATT and CDR2 SNEGSKA (reference sequence). The CDR3 spans 13 residues.